The source of this TCR beta chain is a study of post-analysis software for immune sequencing data. Overall study: The cohort encompassed relapsing-remitting, secondary progressive and progressive-relapsing multiple sclerosis disease courses. The study's findings and limits: Significantly decreased normalized Chao1 diversity was recorded for multiple sclerosis patients relative to controls.

Note on this clonotype: Its antigen is still unknown.

Unique molecular identifiers were carried by the TCR beta cDNA libraries. TCRdb re-called the PCR reads with MiXCR, one entry per CDR3 protein. The table lists about 760,000 distinct CDR3 sequences, 25% to 30% of them singletons. This sequence originates from a girl between 5 and 17 years old with multiple sclerosis. Sequenced input: blood.

This CDR3 reads CASRLSPGTEAFF. The CDR3, as DNA: TGTGCCAGCAGATTGTCTCCGGGCACTGAAGCTTTCTTT. J is TRBJ1-1 and V is TRBV6-1, with unresolved D. The CDR3 spans 13 residues. Germline assignment: CDR1 MNHNS and CDR2 SASEGT. Trimming removed 6 bases at V and 4 bases at J, with 12 bases between.